One and the same sample provided the 30 T cell receptor beta chains below, sequenced in a study of blood T cells in healthy people across ages. The authors ran a second PCR of roughly 6 to 12 cycles using a sample-barcoded 5' primer and a J-beta primer mix. TCRdb redid the calling of the 5' RACE reads with MiXCR, one entry per CDR3 protein. The data hold roughly 2 million distinct CDR3 sequences, with around 48% observed a single time. The sequenced sample was blood. These receptors all stem from a middle-aged woman in good health.

J is TRBJ1-2 and V is TRBV28, with 9 nucleotides matching TRBD1. The CDR3 has 14 residues. Trimming took 8 bases from V and 4 from J; bases not matched to a gene: 8. Germline assignment: CDR1 MDHEN and CDR2 SYDVKM. CDR3 residues: CASRRGQGGYGYTF. The CDR3 nucleotides are TGTGCCAGCCGTCGGGGACAGGGAGGCTATGGCTACACCTTC.

This clonotype appeared a few times. V is TRBV20-1 and J is TRBJ2-5, with a tentative D call TRBD1 (5 bases). Germline V gene data show CDR1 as DFQATT and CDR2 as SNEGSKA (reference sequence). This CDR3 has 13 amino acids. V gave up 6 bases and J gave up 1 base, with 12 bases separating them. The CDR3 nucleotides read TGCAGTGCCAGGATCGACAGCCAAGAGACCCAGTACTTC. Amino acids: CSARIDSQETQYF.

This clonotype appeared once. At one boundary the junction diverges from the germline segment, which might be a read error. This sequence joins TRBV20-1 and TRBJ2-1; TRBD2 agrees at 7 bases. This CDR3 is built from 11 residues. CDR1 and CDR2 from the germline V gene are DFQATT and SNEGSKA (reference sequence). CDR3 DNA: TGCAATGCTACGGGAGGCAATGAGCAGTTCTTC. The encoded protein is CNATGGNEQFF.

This clonotype came up a few times. The V and J genes are TRBV20-1 and TRBJ1-2, with TRBD1 as a possible D gene (5 bases). The V gene's germline CDR1 is DFQATT and CDR2 SNEGSKA (reference sequence). Trimming took off 5 bases at V and 4 bases at J, with 17 bases between the two ends. This CDR3 spans 14 amino acids. DNA of the CDR3: TGCAGTGCTGAACCCCTGGGGGTCCTCTATGGCTACACCTTC. This translates into CSAEPLGVLYGYTF.

This CDR3 reads CASSQDSASRALAKNIQYF. DNA for the CDR3: TGTGCCAGCAGCCAAGATTCAGCTAGCAGGGCCTTAGCCAAAAACATTCAGTACTTC. V is TRBV3-1 and J is TRBJ2-4; D assignment may be TRBD1 or TRBD2 (5 bases each). Trimming cost V 0 bases and J 0 bases, with 18 bases left between them. Germline V CDR1 and CDR2: LGHDT, YNNKEL (reference sequence). There are 19 residues in the CDR3.

The V gene is TRBV27, the J gene TRBJ2-1; 8 nucleotides agree with TRBD1. V was pared by 5 bases and J by 6 bases, with 9 bases of the junction left unmatched. The CDR3 is 15 amino acids. Germline V gives CDR1 MNHEY, CDR2 SMNVEV (reference sequence). CDR3 in DNA: TGTGCCAGCAGTCCACGGACAGGGTGGGCCAATGAGCAGTTCTTC. Its protein product is CASSPRTGWANEQFF.

This clonotype was counted only a few times. The rearrangement uses TRBV29-1 and TRBJ2-5, with D unresolved. The germline CDR1 and CDR2 sequences are SQVTM and ANQGSEA. V was shortened by 4 bases and J by 5 bases, with 17 bases between the two germline ends. CDR3 length equals 14 residues. CDR3 region: CSVGVGRLLETQYF. The CDR3 region has the DNA TGCAGCGTTGGTGTTGGCAGACTTTTGGAGACCCAGTACTTC.

This chain connects TRBV28 to TRBJ2-1; 10 nucleotides align to TRBD2. The J segment lost 7 bases and the V segment lost 5 bases, leaving 8 bases of the junction unmatched. The length of the CDR3 is 15 residues. Germline CDR1 and CDR2: MDHEN and SYDVKM. CDR3 nucleotide sequence: TGTGCCAGCAGTCCCCAGCGGGGGGGCGGTAATGAGCAGTTCTTC. It specifies CASSPQRGGGNEQFF.

This clonotype has only a few counts. CDR3 loop: CASSPEKEDRFDNEQFF. The DNA of the CDR3 is TGTGCCAGCAGCCCCGAAAAAGAGGACAGGTTCGACAATGAGCAGTTCTTC. This chain uses TRBV3-1 with TRBJ2-1; 7 nucleotides agree with TRBD1. The V and J ends lost 4 bases and 5 bases, in that order; junction bases with no gene match: 14. The CDR3 is 17 residues long. Germline V lookup: CDR1 LGHDT, CDR2 YNNKEL (reference sequence).

This rearrangement joins TRBV20-1 to TRBJ2-5; TRBD1 aligns across 7 bases. The end of the DNA aligns better with TRBJ2-7, so the J call may be wrong. Germline CDR1 reads DFQATT; CDR2 reads SNEGSKA (reference sequence). The CDR3 covers 13 residues. CDR3 nucleotide sequence: TGCAGTGCTACAGATTATAGGACAGGCGAGCAGTACTTC. Its translation: CSATDYRTGEQYF.

The chain has TRBV9 and TRBJ2-5, with 9 bases lining up with TRBD2. Germline trimming cut 0 bases from V and 4 bases from J; bases unmatched to any gene: 7. The CDR3 has 16 residues. CDR1 SGDLS and CDR2 YYNGEE come from the germline V gene. The CDR3 sequence is CASSVVGTSSTETQYF. DNA for the CDR3: TGTGCCAGCAGCGTAGTAGGGACTAGCTCGACAGAGACCCAGTACTTC.

This clonotype was counted a few times. The rearrangement joins TRBV9 to TRBJ2-3, with a weak D call TRBD1 (6 bases). Trimming removed 4 bases at V and 6 bases at J, with 24 bases between. Germline CDR1 reads SGDLS; CDR2 reads YYNGEE. The CDR3 covers 17 residues. The CDR3: CASSPRPTGRLSDTQYF. CDR3 bases: TGTGCCAGCAGCCCGAGACCGACAGGACGGCTAAGCGATACGCAGTATTTT.

Here the CDR3 reads CATRGRGKDTGELFF. Here the CDR3 DNA reads TGCGCCACCCGTGGCAGGGGCAAGGACACCGGGGAGCTGTTTTTT. The chain has TRBV10-2 and TRBJ2-2; tentative D call: TRBD1 (6 bases). The V gene lost 10 bases and the J gene lost 3 bases, with 18 bases spanning the gap. CDR3 size: 15 residues. The germline V gene encodes CDR1 WSHSY and CDR2 SAAADI.

This sequence joins TRBV28 and TRBJ2-5, with D possibly called TRBD1 or TRBD2 (5 bases each). The V end was cut by 5 bases, the J end by 6 bases, with 19 bases between. Germline-derived CDR1 and CDR2 are MDHEN and SYDVKM. The CDR3 has 15 amino acids. CDR3 coding DNA: TGTGCCAGCAGTCTCCTTGCAGGGAGCCGGCAGACCCAGTACTTC. Protein: CASSLLAGSRQTQYF.

The chain couples TRBV6-1 to TRBJ2-7, with 7 bases fitting TRBD1. V was pared by 10 bases and J by 3 bases, with 9 bases of the junction left unmatched. The CDR3 loop spans 13 amino acids. Germline values: CDR1 MNHNS, CDR2 SASEGT. CDR3 protein: CAIERDRDYEQYF. CDR3 nucleotides: TGTGCCATCGAGAGGGACAGAGACTACGAGCAGTACTTC.

This chain links TRBV4-3 with TRBJ1-2; 9 positions match TRBD1. The CDR3 runs to 16 residues. V dropped 4 bases and J dropped 2; count of bases not matched to a gene: 8. Looked up from germline, CDR1 is LGHNA and CDR2 is YSLEER. Here the CDR3 DNA reads TGCGCCAGCAGCCGGATAACAGGGGGCCCGAACTATGGCTACACCTTC. It specifies CASSRITGGPNYGYTF.

The V call is TRBV29-1, the J call TRBJ2-3; tentative D call: TRBD2 (5 bases). The ends were cut back, 6 bases at V and 4 bases at J, with 11 bases in the middle. The CDR3 contains 12 residues. Germline V gives CDR1 SQVTM, CDR2 ANQGSEA. The CDR3 loop is CSVPGFADTQYF. The CDR3 DNA sequence: TGCAGCGTGCCGGGGTTTGCAGATACGCAGTATTTT.

This chain uses TRBV12-3 or TRBV12-4 with TRBJ2-4, with TRBD1 identical over 11 bases. The DNA matches TRBJ2-5 better at its end, which makes the J call doubtful. The CDR3 runs 15 residues. The CDR3 reads CASSVGQGVPETQYF. DNA for the CDR3: TGTGCCAGCAGTGTGGGACAGGGGGTACCAGAGACCCAGTACTTC.

This sequence joins TRBV19 and TRBJ2-7; TRBD2 might be the D (6 bases). The CDR3 is made up of 13 amino acids. Trimming cost V 1 base and J 5 bases, with 9 bases left between them. Germline V gene sequence: CDR1 LNHDA, CDR2 SQIVND (reference sequence). The CDR3 DNA reads as TGTGCCAGTAGTATAGCCAGGGAGGACGAGCAGTACTTC. Translated: CASSIAREDEQYF.

Only a few counts were recorded for this clonotype. V usage is TRBV2 and J usage is TRBJ2-1; no definite D call. This CDR3 comprises 13 residues. Looked up from germline, CDR1 is SNHLY and CDR2 is FYNNEI. V dropped 2 bases and J dropped 6 bases, with 8 bases sitting between them. As DNA, the CDR3 is TGTGCCAGCAGTGAACAAGGATTCAATGAGCAGTTCTTC. Translation gives CASSEQGFNEQFF.

This clonotype was found a few times. The chain employs TRBV15 and TRBJ2-5; D is ambiguous. Germline CDR1 reads LNHNV; CDR2 reads YYDKDF (reference sequence). The CDR3 is 13 amino acids. V lost 3 bases and J 5 bases, leaving 10 bases between the germline ends. CDR3 protein: CATSSGHLETQYF. The CDR3 region has the DNA TGTGCCACCAGCAGCGGGCACCTGGAGACCCAGTACTTC.

A few counts support this clonotype. The chain is built from TRBV5-6 and TRBJ2-7, with no clear D. Germline CDR1 reads SGHDT; CDR2 reads YYEEEE. Trimming cost V 0 bases and J 3 bases, with 19 bases left between them. There are 17 residues in the CDR3. Here the CDR3 reads CASSLAVSEAPDYEQYF. The CDR3, as DNA: TGTGCCAGCAGCTTGGCCGTCAGCGAGGCCCCTGACTACGAGCAGTACTTC.

The gene calls are TRBV29-1 and TRBJ1-2; D call uncertain. Trimming removed 4 bases at V and 7 bases at J, with 16 bases between. There are 13 residues in the CDR3. Germline V gene sequence: CDR1 SQVTM, CDR2 ANQGSEA. This CDR3 is CSVANIPAGGYTF. The DNA of the CDR3 is TGCAGCGTTGCGAATATTCCCGCGGGTGGCTACACCTTC.

The V and J genes are TRBV2 and TRBJ1-1; 9 bases are a match to TRBD1. The germline CDR1 and CDR2 sequences are SNHLY and FYNNEI. J gave up 9 bases and V 3 bases, and 5 bases lay outside the gene matches. The CDR3 is made up of 13 amino acids. CDR3 DNA sequence: TGTGCCAGCAGTGAGGGGGGGACAGGGAAAGCTTTCTTT. Translating gives CASSEGGTGKAFF.

V gene TRBV20-1 combines with J gene TRBJ1-2; D unresolved. Germline lookup yields CDR1 DFQATT and CDR2 SNEGSKA (reference sequence). The CDR3 has 14 amino acids. The V end lost 5 bases, the J end lost 1 base, and 14 bases lay between the germline ends. The CDR3 loop reads CSAPNRPVNYGYTF. DNA of the CDR3: TGCAGTGCTCCGAATAGGCCAGTTAACTATGGCTACACCTTC.

The chain couples TRBV24-1 to TRBJ2-3, with TRBD2 identical over 9 bases. The J segment lost 7 bases and the V segment lost 0 bases, leaving 7 bases of the junction unmatched. The CDR3 sequence is 16 residues long. The germline CDR1 and CDR2 sequences are KGHDR and SFDVKD. The CDR3 nucleotides are TGTGCCACCAGTGATTTGCAGACTAGCGGAATATATACGCAGTATTTT. Its translation: CATSDLQTSGIYTQYF.

This clonotype was seen only a few times. CDR3 residues: CASSLGQQDSYEQYF. DNA of the CDR3: TGTGCCAGCAGCCTGGGACAGCAAGACTCCTACGAGCAGTACTTC. The V gene is TRBV7-2, the J gene TRBJ2-7; 7 bases are a match to TRBD1. This CDR3 spans 15 amino acids. Trimming removed 5 bases from V and 0 bases from J; junction bases left unmatched: 7. The germline V gene encodes CDR1 SGHTA and CDR2 FQGNSA.

The gene calls are TRBV5-1 and TRBJ2-5; D gene unclear. Trimming left V 4 bases short and J 4 bases short, with 14 bases between. Germline loops: CDR1 SGHRS, CDR2 YFSETQ. The CDR3 has 14 amino acids. The CDR3 region is CASSQNSMLETQYF. The DNA for the CDR3 is TGCGCCAGCAGCCAAAACAGCATGTTAGAGACCCAGTACTTC.

This clonotype was detected a few times. The gene calls are TRBV7-9 and TRBJ1-5; D uncertain. Germline CDR1 and CDR2: SEHNR and FQNEAQ (reference sequence). There are 12 residues in the CDR3. V was clipped by 1 base and J by 6 bases, with 4 bases between them. CDR3 DNA: TGTGCCAGCAGCTTAGGGATTCAGCCCCAGCATTTT. This codes for CASSLGIQPQHF.

In DNA, the CDR3 is TGCGCCAGCAGCCAAGACAAGGGGGGGGATACGCAGTATTTT. This codes for CASSQDKGGDTQYF. The chain employs TRBV4-3 and TRBJ2-3, with D possibly matching TRBD2 (7 bases). The ends were cut back, 0 bases at V and 6 bases at J, with 10 bases in the middle. Germline V CDR1 and CDR2: LGHNA, YSLEER. This CDR3 contains 14 residues.